This T cell receptor (beta chain) was documented in a study of shared clonotypes between healthy human individuals. Produced via immunoSEQ multiplex PCR; TCRdb's table is partial and in-frame only. This sample has about 1 million clones, with 70% to 80% found just once. Findings and caveats of the study: The study's rarefaction showed incomplete sorted-subset sequencing despite large depth.

Germline loops: CDR1 SGHTA, CDR2 FQGNSA. The CDR3 runs 14 residues. The germline V and J ends were trimmed by 5 bases and 6 bases, with 16 bases remaining between them. Note on this clone: What it binds is not known.

Sequencing was carried out using memory CD4+ T cells sorted from blood. Regarding subset: CD45RA-negative fraction. This receptor was identified in a man aged 18 to 29 in good health. The J gene is TRBJ1-2, the V gene TRBV7-2; tentatively, D is TRBD1 (6 bases). Here the CDR3 reads CASSSPGAVDGYTF. CDR3 in DNA: TGTGCCAGCAGCAGCCCAGGGGCAGTGGATGGCTACACCTTC.